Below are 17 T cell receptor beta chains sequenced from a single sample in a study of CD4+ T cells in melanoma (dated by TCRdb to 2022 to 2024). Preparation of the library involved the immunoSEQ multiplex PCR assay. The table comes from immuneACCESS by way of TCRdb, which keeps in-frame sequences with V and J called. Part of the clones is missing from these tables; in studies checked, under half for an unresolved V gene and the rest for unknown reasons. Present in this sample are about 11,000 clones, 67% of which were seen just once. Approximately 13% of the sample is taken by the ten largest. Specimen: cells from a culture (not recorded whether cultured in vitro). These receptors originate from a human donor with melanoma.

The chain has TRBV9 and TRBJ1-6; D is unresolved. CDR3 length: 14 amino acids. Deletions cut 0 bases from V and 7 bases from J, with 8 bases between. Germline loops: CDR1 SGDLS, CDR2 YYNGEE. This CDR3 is CASSVEGLNSPLHF. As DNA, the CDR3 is TGTGCCAGCAGCGTAGAAGGGCTGAATTCACCCCTCCACTTT.

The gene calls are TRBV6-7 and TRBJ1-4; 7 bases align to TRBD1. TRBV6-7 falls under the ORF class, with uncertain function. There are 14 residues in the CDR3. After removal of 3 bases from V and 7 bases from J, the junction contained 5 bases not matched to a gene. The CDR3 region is CASSYRQGPEKLFF. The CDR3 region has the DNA TGTGCCAGCAGTTATAGACAGGGCCCTGAAAAACTGTTTTTT.

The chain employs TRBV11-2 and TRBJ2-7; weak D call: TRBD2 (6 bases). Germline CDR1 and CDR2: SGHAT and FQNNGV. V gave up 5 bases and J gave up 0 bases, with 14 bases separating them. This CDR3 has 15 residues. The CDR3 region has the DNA TGTGCCAGCAGCGCCCGGAGGGACCGCTCCTACGAGCAGTACTTC. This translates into CASSARRDRSYEQYF. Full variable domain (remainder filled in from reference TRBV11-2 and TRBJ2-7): EAGVAQSPRYKIIEKRQSVAFWCNPISGHATLYWYQQILGQGPKLLIQFQNNGVVDDSQLPKDRFSAERLKGVDSTLKIQPAKLEDSAVYLCASSARRDRSYEQYFGPGTRLTVT.

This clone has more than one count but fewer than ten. In DNA form, the CDR3 reads TGTGCCAGCAGCCACAGACTAGCGGGGGTTCAAAGCACAGATACGCAGTATTTT. Protein: CASSHRLAGVQSTDTQYF. This chain links TRBV7-6 with TRBJ2-3; TRBD2 matches 12 bases. The V and J ends lost 5 bases and 0 bases, in that order; junction bases with no gene match: 9. CDR1 and CDR2 from the germline V gene are SGHVS and FNYEAQ. The CDR3 totals 18 residues.

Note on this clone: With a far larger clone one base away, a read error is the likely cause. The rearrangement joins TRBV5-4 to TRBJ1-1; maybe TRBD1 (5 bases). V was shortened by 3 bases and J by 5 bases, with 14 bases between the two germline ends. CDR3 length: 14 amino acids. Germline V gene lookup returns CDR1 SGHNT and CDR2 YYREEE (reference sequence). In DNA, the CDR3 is TGTGCCAGCAGCTCCGAGGGGATGGGGACTGAAGCTTTCTTT. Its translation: CASSSEGMGTEAFF. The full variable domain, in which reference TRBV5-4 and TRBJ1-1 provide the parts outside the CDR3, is ETGVTQSPTHLIKTRGQQVTLRCSSQSGHNTVSWYQQALGQGPQFIFQYYREEENGRGNFPPRFSGLQFPNYSSELNVNALELDDSALYLCASSSEGMGTEAFFGQGTRLTVV.

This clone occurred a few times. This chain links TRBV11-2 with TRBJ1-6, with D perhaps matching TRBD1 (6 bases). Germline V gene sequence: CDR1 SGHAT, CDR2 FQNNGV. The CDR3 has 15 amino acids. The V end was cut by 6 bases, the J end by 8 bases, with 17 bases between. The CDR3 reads CASRPLRGSDSPLHF. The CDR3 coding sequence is TGTGCCAGCAGACCTCTCAGGGGAAGTGATTCACCCCTCCACTTT.

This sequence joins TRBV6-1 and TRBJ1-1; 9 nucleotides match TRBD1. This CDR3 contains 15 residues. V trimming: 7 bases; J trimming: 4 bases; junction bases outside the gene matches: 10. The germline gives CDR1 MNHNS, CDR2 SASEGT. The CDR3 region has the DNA TGTGCCAGCACTGCAATGGACAGGGGCACCACTGAAGCTTTCTTT. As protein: CASTAMDRGTTEAFF.

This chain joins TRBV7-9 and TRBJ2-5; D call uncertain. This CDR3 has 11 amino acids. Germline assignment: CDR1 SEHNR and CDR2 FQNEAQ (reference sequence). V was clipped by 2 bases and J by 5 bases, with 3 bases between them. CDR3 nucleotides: TGTGCCAGCAGCTTAACCGAGACCCAGTACTTC. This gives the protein CASSLTETQYF.

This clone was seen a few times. This CDR3 is CASSQGLIGNEQFF. The DNA for the CDR3 is TGTGCCAGCAGCCAGGGGCTAATTGGCAATGAGCAGTTCTTC. The chain combines TRBV7-3 with TRBJ2-1; tentative D call: TRBD1 (6 bases). V lost 5 bases to trimming and J lost 6 bases, with 14 bases between them. CDR3 length equals 14 residues. Germline-derived CDR1 and CDR2 are SGHTA and FQGTGA.

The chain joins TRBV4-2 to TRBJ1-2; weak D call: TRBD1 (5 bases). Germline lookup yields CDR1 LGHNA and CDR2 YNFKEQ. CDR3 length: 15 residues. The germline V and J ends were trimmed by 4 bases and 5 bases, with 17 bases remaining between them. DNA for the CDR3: TGTGCCAGCAGCCGGGGGGGAGACTCATTGTATGGCTACACCTTC. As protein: CASSRGGDSLYGYTF.

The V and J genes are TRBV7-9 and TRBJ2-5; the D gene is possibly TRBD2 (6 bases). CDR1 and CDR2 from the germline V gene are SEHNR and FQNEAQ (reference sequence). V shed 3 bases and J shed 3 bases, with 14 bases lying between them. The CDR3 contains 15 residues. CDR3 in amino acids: CASSFWLSGEETQYF. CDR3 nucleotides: TGTGCCAGCAGCTTTTGGTTATCGGGGGAAGAGACCCAGTACTTC.

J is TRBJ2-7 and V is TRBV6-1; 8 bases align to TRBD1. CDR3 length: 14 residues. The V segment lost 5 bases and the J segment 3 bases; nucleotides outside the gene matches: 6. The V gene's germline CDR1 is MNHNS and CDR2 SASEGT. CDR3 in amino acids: CASSQGAANYEQYF. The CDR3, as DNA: TGTGCCAGCAGTCAGGGGGCTGCAAACTACGAGCAGTACTTC.

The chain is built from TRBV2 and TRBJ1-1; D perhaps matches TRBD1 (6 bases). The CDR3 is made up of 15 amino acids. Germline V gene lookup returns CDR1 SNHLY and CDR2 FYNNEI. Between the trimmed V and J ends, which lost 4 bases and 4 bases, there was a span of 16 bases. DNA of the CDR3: TGTGCCAGCAGTGCCCCTACAGGGCCGAGCACTGAAGCTTTCTTT. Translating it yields CASSAPTGPSTEAFF.

For the CDR3, the DNA is TGCAGCGCGGGAGGGACGACAGATACGCAGTATTTT. As protein: CSAGGTTDTQYF. V and J are TRBV29-1 and TRBJ2-3; 8 nucleotides line up with TRBD2. Germline V gene lookup returns CDR1 SQVTM and CDR2 ANQGSEA. V dropped 7 bases and J dropped 3; count of bases not matched to a gene: 3. The CDR3 covers 12 residues.

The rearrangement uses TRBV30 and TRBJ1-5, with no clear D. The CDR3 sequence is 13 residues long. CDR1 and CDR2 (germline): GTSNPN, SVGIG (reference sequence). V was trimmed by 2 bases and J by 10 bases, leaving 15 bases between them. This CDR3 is CAWSSPRVFPQHF. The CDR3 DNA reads TGTGCCTGGAGTAGCCCCCGGGTCTTCCCCCAGCATTTT.

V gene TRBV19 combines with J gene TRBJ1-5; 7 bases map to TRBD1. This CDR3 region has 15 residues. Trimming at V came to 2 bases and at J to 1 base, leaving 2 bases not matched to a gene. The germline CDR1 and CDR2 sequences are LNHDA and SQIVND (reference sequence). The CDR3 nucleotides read TGTGCCAGTAGTATAAGGGACAGAAGCAATCAGCCCCAGCATTTT. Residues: CASSIRDRSNQPQHF.

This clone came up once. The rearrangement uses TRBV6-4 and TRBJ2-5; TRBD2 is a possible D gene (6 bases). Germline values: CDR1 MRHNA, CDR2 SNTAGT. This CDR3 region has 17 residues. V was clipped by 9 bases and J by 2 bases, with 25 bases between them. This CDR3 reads CASSPGTPNGVQETQYF. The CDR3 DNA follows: TGTGCCAGTTCCCCCGGGACTCCAAATGGGGTTCAAGAGACCCAGTACTTC.